This TCR beta chain was captured in a study of cytomegalovirus exposure and HLA in healthy donors. This PCR relied on a set of 60 Vbeta primers and 13 Jbeta primers. Some clones are missing from TCRdb's copy, which holds only in-frame ones; the method was immunoSEQ multiplex PCR. The table shows about 300,000 clones, with about nine tenths occurring only once. The germline gives CDR1 LNHDA, CDR2 SQIVND (reference sequence). Trimming took off 5 bases at V and 4 bases at J, with 12 bases between the two ends. The CDR3 loop spans 14 amino acids. This rearrangement joins TRBV19 to TRBJ1-5; no clear D. Sequencing was done on a sample of PBMCs. The origin of this receptor is a man aged 35 to 55 in good health and CMV-seropositive. The DNA for the CDR3 is TGTGCCAGTAGTTTCGGGTTTTTTAATCAGCCCCAGCATTTT. Its protein product is CASSFGFFNQPQHF. The whole variable domain, remainder taken from reference TRBV19 and TRBJ1-5, is DGGITQSPKYLFRKEGQNVTLSCEQNLNHDAMYWYRQDPGQGLRLIYYSQIVNDFQKGDIAEGYSVSREKKESFPLTVTSAQKNPTAFYLCASSFGFFNQPQHFGDGTRLSIL.